The sequence of this TCR beta chain was determined in a study of OX40 agonist ivuxolimab in advanced cancers. Across the whole study: Patients were treated with intravenous ivuxolimab, dosed at 0.01 to 10 mg/kg and infused every 2 weeks. Prior therapy, whether anti-PD-1, anti-PD-L1 or anti-CTLA-4, was allowed, and less than 45% had some.

On this clone: The antigen is undetermined.

Study results and caveats: CD8+ T cells averaged more expanded clones than CD4+.

Germline CDR1 is SGHDN and CDR2 is FVKESK. The CDR3 has 15 residues. The ends lost 4 bases at V and 3 bases at J; junction bases unmatched: 6. Blood got drawn at baseline, again on cycle 4 day 1, and then on cycle 7 day 1. The method was immunoSEQ multiplex PCR; TCRdb's version includes in-frame clones alone and lacks a portion of them. The sample includes just under 80,000 clones, just under 85% of them seen just once. The material was CD4+ or CD8+ T cells sorted from blood, obtained in a trial of the OX40 agonist ivuxolimab. The receptor's source is an adult with an advanced solid tumor such as melanoma, head and neck, liver or kidney cancer. The chain recombines TRBV14 with TRBJ2-4; TRBD1 agrees at 7 bases. The CDR3 reads CASSRARDSKNIQYF. The DNA of the CDR3 is TGTGCCAGCAGCCGCGCTCGGGACAGCAAAAACATTCAGTACTTC.